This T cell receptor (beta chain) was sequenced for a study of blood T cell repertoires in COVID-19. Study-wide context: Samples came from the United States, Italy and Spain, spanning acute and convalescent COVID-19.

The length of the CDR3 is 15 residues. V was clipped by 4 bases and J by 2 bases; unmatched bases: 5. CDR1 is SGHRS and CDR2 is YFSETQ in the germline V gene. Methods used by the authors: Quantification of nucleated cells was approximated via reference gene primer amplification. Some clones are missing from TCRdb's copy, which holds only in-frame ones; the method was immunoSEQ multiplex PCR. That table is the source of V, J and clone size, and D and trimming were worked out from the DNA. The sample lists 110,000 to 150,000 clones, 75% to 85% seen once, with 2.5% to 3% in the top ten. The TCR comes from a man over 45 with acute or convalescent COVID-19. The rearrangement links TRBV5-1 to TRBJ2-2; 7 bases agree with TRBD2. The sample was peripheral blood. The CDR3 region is CASSHGTTNTGELFF. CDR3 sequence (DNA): TGCGCCAGCAGCCACGGGACTACTAACACCGGGGAGCTGTTTTTT. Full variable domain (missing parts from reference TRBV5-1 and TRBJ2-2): KAGVTQTPRYLIKTRGQQVTLSCSPISGHRSVSWYQQTPGQGLQFLFEYFSETQRNKGNFPGRFSGRQFSNSRSEMNVSTLELGDSALYLCASSHGTTNTGELFFGEGSRLTVL.